This is a list of T cell receptor beta chains from one sample in a study of early T cells in non-severe SARS-CoV-2 infection. TCRdb re-called the 5' RACE reads with MiXCR, one entry per CDR3 protein. The repertoire consists of over 80,000 distinct CDR3 sequences, with 13% to 15% occurring once and the leading ten covering 9.5% to 13%. Sequenced input: whole blood. These receptors all stem from an adult who was a healthcare worker with PCR-confirmed SARS-CoV-2 infection or an uninfected control (not recorded which). Each CDR3 is given with its conserved first and last residue. A D gene is named only where the DNA matches it firmly. The listing skips clone size in some rows; elsewhere it reads once, few, many or a size class.

V	size	D	J	DNA	CDR3
TRBV18	.	.	TRBJ1-6	TGTGCCAGCTCAGAAGGACCGACCAATTCACCCCTCCACTTT	CASSEGPTNSPLHF
TRBV11-2	many	.	TRBJ2-2	TGTGCCAGCAGCTTAGCCCATGGGGTAGGGGAGCTGTTTTTT	CASSLAHGVGELFF
TRBV7-2	.	.	TRBJ2-6	TGTGCCAGCAGCCACCTGGGCCCGACTGGGGCCAACGTCCTGACTTTC	CASSHLGPTGANVLTF
TRBV12-3/TRBV12-4	many	TRBD1	TRBJ1-6	TGTGCCAGCAGTCCACGGACAGGCGAGGGGTCACCCCTCCACTTT	CASSPRTGEGSPLHF
TRBV25-1	few	TRBD2	TRBJ2-1	TGTGCCAGCAGTGAATCCGAGACTAGCTCCCGAGGTGGGTTCTTC	CASSESETSSRGGFF
TRBV12-3/TRBV12-4	.	.	TRBJ2-7	TGTGCCAGCGGCCGATCAGGGGCCTCCTACGAGCAGTACTTC	CASGRSGASYEQYF
TRBV14	.	.	TRBJ1-2	TGTGCCAGCAGCACCGACAGAGTCGAAGGCTACACCTTC	CASSTDRVEGYTF
TRBV7-8	.	TRBD2	TRBJ2-3	TGTGCCAGCAGCGCCAGACTGACTAGCGGGGGGGTAGATACGCAGTATTTT	CASSARLTSGGVDTQYF
TRBV3-1	many	.	TRBJ2-5	TGTGCCAGCAGCCAAGAGCCACGTTTCCTGCAGTACTTC	CASSQEPRFLQYF
TRBV2	.	.	TRBJ1-5	TGTGCCAGCGGAAAGGACACAACCTACGAGGGAGGGCAGCCCCAGCATTTT	CASGKDTTYEGGQPQHF
TRBV21-1	many	.	TRBJ2-1	TGTGCCAGCATCTGCCACCCCAATGAGCAGTTCTTC	CASICHPNEQFF
TRBV5-4	few	.	TRBJ2-3	TGTGCCAGCAGCTTGGTAAGGGGCCTGGCAGATACGCAGTATTTT	CASSLVRGLADTQYF
TRBV5-1	.	.	TRBJ2-1	TGCGCCAGCAGCCCAACAGGACTGAGTGAGCAGTTCTTC	CASSPTGLSEQFF
TRBV13	.	TRBD2	TRBJ2-3	TGTGCCAGCAGTCGTACTAGCGGGGAATTGGGCACAGATACGCAGTATTTT	CASSRTSGELGTDTQYF
TRBV5-4	.	.	TRBJ2-5	TGTGCCAGCAGCCCTCCAATTTCCAAACCGTCGGCCCAGTACTTC	CASSPPISKPSAQYF
TRBV28	many	.	TRBJ2-5	TGTGCCAGCAGCCAGTATCCCCAAGAGACCCAGTACTTC	CASSQYPQETQYF
TRBV18	.	.	TRBJ2-5	TGTGCCAGCTCACCACGCAGGCAAGAGACCCAGTACTTC	CASSPRRQETQYF
TRBV29-1	many	.	TRBJ2-3	TGCAGCGTTGAGAGGGGGACAGATACGCAGTATTTT	CSVERGTDTQYF
TRBV7-3	few	TRBD1	TRBJ2-6	TGTGCCAGCAGCTCCAGACAGGGAGTCATCGGGGCCAACGTCCTGACTTTC	CASSSRQGVIGANVLTF
TRBV20-1	.	.	TRBJ2-5	TGCATAGCTCTCCGGGACGGTCAAGAGACCCAGTACTTC	CIALRDGQETQYF
TRBV5-4	once	TRBD1	TRBJ2-6	TGTGCCAGCAGACAGGGGGATATCTCTGGGGCCAACGTCCTGACTTTC	CASRQGDISGANVLTF
TRBV7-8	.	TRBD1	TRBJ1-1	TGTGCCAGCAGCTCTTACAGGGGTAGCACTGAAGCTTTCTTT	CASSSYRGSTEAFF
TRBV4-1	few	TRBD1	TRBJ2-5	TGCGCCAGCAGCCAAGATGGGACAGGGGCTGGGGGAGAGACCCAGTACTTC	CASSQDGTGAGGETQYF
TRBV4-1	few	.	TRBJ1-5	TGCGCCAGCAGCCAGACAGGTGGGACACCCCAGCATTTT	CASSQTGGTPQHF
TRBV6-4	.	.	TRBJ1-6	TGTGCCAGCAGCCCGGATGATCCCCTCCACTTT	CASSPDDPLHF
TRBV25-1	few	.	TRBJ2-7	TGTGCCAGCAGACCAATGACGGGGGCCGTGAGCGAGCAGTACTTC	CASRPMTGAVSEQYF
TRBV11-1	.	.	TRBJ1-2	TGTGCCAGCAGCTTAGACGGGAACTATGGCTACACCTTC	CASSLDGNYGYTF
TRBV7-8	many	.	TRBJ2-1	TGTGCCACCGGGGCTAGCCCCTACAATGAGCAGTTCTTC	CATGASPYNEQFF
TRBV5-1	many	.	TRBJ2-5	TGCGCCAGCAGCCCCCTGGCGGGGACTCAAGAGACCCAGTACTTC	CASSPLAGTQETQYF
TRBV10-3	.	TRBD2	TRBJ2-7	TGTGCCATCAGTGAGAAGCCTAGCGGGTGCGAGCAGTACTTC	CAISEKPSGCEQYF
TRBV9	many	TRBD2	TRBJ2-1	TGTGCCAGCAGCTTTAGCGGGGGACACAATGAGCAGTTCTTC	CASSFSGGHNEQFF
TRBV5-5	.	.	TRBJ1-6	TGTGCCAGCAGCTTGAGGCAGAAGATTGATAATTCACCCCTCCACTTT	CASSLRQKIDNSPLHF
TRBV3-1	few	TRBD2	TRBJ2-3	TGTGCCAGCAGCCAATGGTTACTAGCGGGGACTAGCACAGATACGCAGTATTTT	CASSQWLLAGTSTDTQYF
TRBV2	.	TRBD1	TRBJ1-6	TGTGCCAGCAGTTCTAGACAGGGCAGCAATTCACCCCTCCACTTT	CASSSRQGSNSPLHF
TRBV6-1	few	TRBD1	TRBJ2-1	TGTGCCAGCACTATATCCCGGGACAGGACCAATGAGCAGTTCTTC	CASTISRDRTNEQFF
TRBV6-1	many	.	TRBJ2-2	TGTGCCAGCAGTGAAGTTGCCTTTCAGAGCACCGGGGAGCTGTTTTTT	CASSEVAFQSTGELFF